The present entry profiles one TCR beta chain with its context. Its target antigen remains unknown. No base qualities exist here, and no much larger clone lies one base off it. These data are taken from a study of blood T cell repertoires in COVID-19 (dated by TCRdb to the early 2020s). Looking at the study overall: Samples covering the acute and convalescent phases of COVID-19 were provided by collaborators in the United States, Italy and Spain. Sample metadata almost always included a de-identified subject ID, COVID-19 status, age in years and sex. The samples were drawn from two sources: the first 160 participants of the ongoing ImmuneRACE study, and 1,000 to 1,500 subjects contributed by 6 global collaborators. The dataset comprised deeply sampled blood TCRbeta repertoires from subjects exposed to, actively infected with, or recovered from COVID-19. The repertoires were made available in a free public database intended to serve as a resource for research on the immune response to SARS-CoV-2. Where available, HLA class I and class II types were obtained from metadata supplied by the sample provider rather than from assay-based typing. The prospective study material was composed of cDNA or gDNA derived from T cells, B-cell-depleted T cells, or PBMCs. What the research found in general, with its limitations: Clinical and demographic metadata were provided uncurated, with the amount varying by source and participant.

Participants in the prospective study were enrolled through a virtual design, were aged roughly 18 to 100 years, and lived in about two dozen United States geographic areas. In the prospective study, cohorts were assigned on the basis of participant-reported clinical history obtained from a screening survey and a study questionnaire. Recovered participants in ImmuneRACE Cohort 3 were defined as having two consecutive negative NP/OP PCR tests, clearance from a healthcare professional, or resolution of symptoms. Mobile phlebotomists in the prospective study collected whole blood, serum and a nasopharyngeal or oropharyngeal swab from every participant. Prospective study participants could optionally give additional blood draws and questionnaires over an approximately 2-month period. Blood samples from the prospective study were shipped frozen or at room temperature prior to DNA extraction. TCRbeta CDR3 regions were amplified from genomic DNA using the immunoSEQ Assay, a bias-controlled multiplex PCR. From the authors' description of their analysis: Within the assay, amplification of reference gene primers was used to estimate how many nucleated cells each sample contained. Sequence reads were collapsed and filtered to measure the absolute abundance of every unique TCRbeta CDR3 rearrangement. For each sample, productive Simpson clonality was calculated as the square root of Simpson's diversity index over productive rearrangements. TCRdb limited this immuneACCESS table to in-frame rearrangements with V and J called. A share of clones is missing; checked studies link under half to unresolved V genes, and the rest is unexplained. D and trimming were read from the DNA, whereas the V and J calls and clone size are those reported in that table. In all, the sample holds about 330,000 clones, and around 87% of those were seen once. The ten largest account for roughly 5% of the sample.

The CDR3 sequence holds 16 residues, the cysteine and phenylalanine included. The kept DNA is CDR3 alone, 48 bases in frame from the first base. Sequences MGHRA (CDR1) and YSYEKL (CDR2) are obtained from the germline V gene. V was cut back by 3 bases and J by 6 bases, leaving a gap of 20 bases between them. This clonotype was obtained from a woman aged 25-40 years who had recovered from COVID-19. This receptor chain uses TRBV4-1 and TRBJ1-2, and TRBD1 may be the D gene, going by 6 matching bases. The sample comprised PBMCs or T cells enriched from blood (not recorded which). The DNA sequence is TGCGCCAGCAGCCAGTTCTGGGCGGACAGACGGAATGGCTACACCTTC. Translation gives CASSQFWADRRNGYTF.